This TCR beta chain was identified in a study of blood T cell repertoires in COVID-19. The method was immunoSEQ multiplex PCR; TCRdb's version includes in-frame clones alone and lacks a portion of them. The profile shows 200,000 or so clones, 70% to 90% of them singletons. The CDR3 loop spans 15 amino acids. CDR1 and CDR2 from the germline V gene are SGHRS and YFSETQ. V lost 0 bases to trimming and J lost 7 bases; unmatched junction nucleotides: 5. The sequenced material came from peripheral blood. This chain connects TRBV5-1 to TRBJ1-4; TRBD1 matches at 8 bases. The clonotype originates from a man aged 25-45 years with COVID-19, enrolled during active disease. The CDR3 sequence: CASSLGAGGFEKLFF. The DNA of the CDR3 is TGCGCCAGCAGCTTGGGGGCAGGGGGCTTTGAAAAACTGTTTTTT.